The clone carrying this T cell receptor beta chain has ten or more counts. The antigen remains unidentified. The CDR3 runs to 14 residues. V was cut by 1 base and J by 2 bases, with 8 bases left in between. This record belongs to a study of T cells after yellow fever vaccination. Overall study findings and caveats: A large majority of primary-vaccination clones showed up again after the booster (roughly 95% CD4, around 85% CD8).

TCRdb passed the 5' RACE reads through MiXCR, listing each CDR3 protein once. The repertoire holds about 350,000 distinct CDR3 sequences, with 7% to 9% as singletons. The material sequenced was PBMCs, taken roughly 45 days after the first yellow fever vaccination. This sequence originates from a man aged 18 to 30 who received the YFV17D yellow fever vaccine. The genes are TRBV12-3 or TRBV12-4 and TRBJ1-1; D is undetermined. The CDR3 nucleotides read TGTGCCAGCAGTTTAGGAGGCAGCAACACTGAAGCTTTCTTT. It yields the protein CASSLGGSNTEAFF.